This TCR beta chain came from a study of blood T cell repertoires in COVID-19. Trimming removed 2 bases from V and 0 bases from J, with 14 bases in between. CDR1 KGHSH and CDR2 LQKENI come from the germline V gene. The CDR3 totals 17 residues. TCRdb's copy holds only in-frame clones and misses some; the assay was immunoSEQ multiplex PCR. This table holds 25,000 to 30,000 clones, about two thirds found once. Sequences were obtained from peripheral blood. This receptor was identified in a boy aged 2-9 years with active or convalescent COVID-19. V is TRBV18 and J is TRBJ1-3; D possibly corresponds to TRBD1 (6 bases). The CDR3 protein is CASSPKFQGNSGNTIYF. The CDR3 nucleotides are TGTGCCAGCTCACCAAAATTTCAGGGGAACTCTGGAAACACCATATATTTT.